The 29 T cell receptor beta chains below come from one sample, sequenced in a study of T cells in Graves' hyperthyroidism and ophthalmopathy. The CDR3 regions of TCR beta were amplified from RNA transcripts. The HTBI primer set drove a first-round RT-PCR of the TCR CDR3. TCRdb used MiXCR to reprocess the multiplex PCR reads, holding one entry per CDR3 protein. The sample contains a few hundred thousand distinct CDR3 sequences, around a sixth of which appear only once. Sequencing was performed on blood. These receptors originate from a young man with Graves' ophthalmopathy.

The chain carries TRBV24-1 and TRBJ2-2; the D gene is possibly TRBD2 (5 bases). The V gene lost 7 bases and the J gene lost 5 bases, with 13 bases spanning the gap. Germline lookup yields CDR1 KGHDR and CDR2 SFDVKD. This CDR3 has 14 residues. CDR3 nucleotides: TGTGCCACCAGGGATCCGAGGGAAACCGGGGAGCTGTTTTTT. Translating it yields CATRDPRETGELFF.

This clonotype was picked up many times. The V call is TRBV6-6, the J call TRBJ2-2; perhaps TRBD1 as D (5 bases). CDR1 and CDR2 from the germline V gene are MNHNY and SVGAGI (reference sequence). The CDR3 is 15 residues long. V was clipped by 2 bases and J by 6 bases, with 13 bases between them. The CDR3: CASSYSLGVAGELFF. For the CDR3, the DNA is TGTGCCAGCAGTTACAGCCTAGGGGTTGCCGGGGAGCTGTTTTTT.

This chain connects TRBV6-2 or TRBV6-3 to TRBJ2-7; 9 positions agree with TRBD1. The V segment lost 4 bases and the J segment 5 bases; nucleotides outside the gene matches: 15. This CDR3 is built from 17 residues. CDR1 and CDR2 from the germline V gene are MNHEY and SVGEGT. CDR3 region: CASSFWKPGTGIDEQYF. CDR3 sequence (DNA): TGTGCCAGCAGTTTTTGGAAACCCGGGACAGGGATCGACGAGCAGTACTTC.

This clonotype was counted at least ten times. The rearrangement uses TRBV6-1 and TRBJ1-1; TRBD1 might be the D (6 bases). V was shortened by 5 bases and J by 1 base, with 11 bases between the two germline ends. The germline CDR1 and CDR2 sequences are MNHNS and SASEGT. The CDR3 totals 14 residues. CDR3 bases: TGTGCCAGCAGTCCCGGAGGGGGGAACACTGAAGCTTTCTTT. Translating it yields CASSPGGGNTEAFF.

The chain uses TRBV20-1 and TRBJ2-3, with D unresolved. The V end lost 0 bases, the J end lost 3 bases, and 10 bases lay between the germline ends. CDR3 size: 14 residues. The V gene's germline CDR1 is DFQATT and CDR2 SNEGSKA (reference sequence). This chain's CDR3 is CSARDGVGTDTQYF. In DNA form, the CDR3 reads TGCAGTGCTAGAGATGGGGTAGGAACAGATACGCAGTATTTT.

This clonotype was detected a few times. This rearrangement joins TRBV19 to TRBJ1-1; D call uncertain. The germline gives CDR1 LNHDA, CDR2 SQIVND (reference sequence). V was clipped by 0 bases and J by 1 base, with 9 bases between them. CDR3 length equals 15 residues. As DNA, the CDR3 is TGTGCCAGTAGTATAGATGGCACGGGGAACACTGAAGCTTTCTTT. Its protein product is CASSIDGTGNTEAFF. The entire variable domain, with the rest obtained from reference TRBV19 and TRBJ1-1, is as follows: DGGITQSPKYLFRKEGQNVTLSCEQNLNHDAMYWYRQDPGQGLRLIYYSQIVNDFQKGDIAEGYSVSREKKESFPLTVTSAQKNPTAFYLCASSIDGTGNTEAFFGQGTRLTVV.

This clonotype was found many times. The chain joins TRBV12-3 or TRBV12-4 to TRBJ2-1, with 7 positions matching TRBD1. Germline trimming cut 6 bases from V and 5 bases from J; bases unmatched to any gene: 13. The CDR3 is made up of 16 amino acids. CDR3 loop: CASSSWQGDRHNEQFF. The DNA for the CDR3 is TGTGCCAGCAGCTCGTGGCAGGGGGACAGACACAATGAGCAGTTCTTC.

V gene TRBV20-1 combines with J gene TRBJ2-3; D unclear. Germline V CDR1 and CDR2: DFQATT, SNEGSKA (reference sequence). This CDR3 region has 14 residues. V gave up 3 bases and J gave up 0 bases, with 10 bases separating them. CDR3: CSASVDGSTDTQYF. CDR3 nucleotides: TGCAGTGCTAGCGTGGACGGGAGCACAGATACGCAGTATTTT.

This clonotype was recorded at least ten times. The CDR3 loop reads CASSLGTADEQYF. The CDR3 DNA sequence: TGTGCCAGCAGTTTAGGGACAGCGGACGAGCAGTACTTC. The V call is TRBV12-3 or TRBV12-4, the J call TRBJ2-7; D might be TRBD1 (6 bases). Trimming removed 1 base from V and 5 bases from J, with 9 bases in between. The CDR3 sequence is 13 residues long.

This clonotype was seen many times. V usage is TRBV20-1 and J usage is TRBJ2-1, with a weak D call TRBD2 (6 bases). Trimming shortened V by 0 bases and J by 4 bases, and 13 bases separated the two germline ends. Germline CDR1 DFQATT, CDR2 SNEGSKA (reference sequence). The length of the CDR3 is 15 residues. The CDR3 here is CSARDNRGKYNEQFF. Written as DNA, the CDR3 is TGCAGTGCTAGAGATAACCGGGGGAAATACAATGAGCAGTTCTTC.

The CDR3 DNA reads TGTGCCAGCAGACCGACCGACGGTCTCAATCAGCCCCAGCATTTT. It translates to CASRPTDGLNQPQHF. The chain recombines TRBV6-1 with TRBJ1-5; no clear D. Trimming pared 6 bases from V and 3 bases from J, leaving 15 bases between. There are 15 residues in the CDR3. CDR1 is MNHNS and CDR2 is SASEGT in the germline V gene.

This clonotype was recorded a few times. The chain has TRBV4-2 and TRBJ1-1, with D perhaps matching TRBD1 (5 bases). The CDR3 consists of 15 residues. The germline V gene encodes CDR1 LGHNA and CDR2 YNFKEQ. V shed 3 bases and J shed 1 base, with 12 bases lying between them. CDR3 sequence: CASSHVGLKNTEAFF. The DNA of the CDR3 is TGTGCCAGCAGCCACGTGGGGCTGAAGAACACTGAAGCTTTCTTT.

This clonotype was counted ten times or more. The V gene is TRBV3-1, the J gene TRBJ2-2; no definite D call. Trimming removed 4 bases at V and 0 bases at J, with 0 bases between. In germline, CDR1 is LGHDT, CDR2 YNNKEL (reference sequence). This CDR3 has 12 amino acids. CDR3 amino acids: CASSPNTGELFF. The CDR3 region has the DNA TGTGCCAGCAGCCCGAACACCGGGGAGCTGTTTTTT.

V and J are TRBV7-9 and TRBJ2-1, with 8 positions matching TRBD1. This CDR3 comprises 15 residues. The germline V gene encodes CDR1 SEHNR and CDR2 FQNEAQ (reference sequence). Unmatched junction bases numbered 11, after V lost 4 bases and J lost 9 bases. Here the CDR3 DNA reads TGTGCCAGCAGCTCCGACAGGGGACTCGAGGGTGAGCAGTTCTTC. This codes for CASSSDRGLEGEQFF.

This clonotype has a handful of counts. The genes are TRBV6-1 and TRBJ2-7; D is uncertain. Trimming removed 6 bases from V and 5 bases from J, with 17 bases in between. CDR1 is MNHNS and CDR2 is SASEGT in the germline V gene. This CDR3 region has 14 residues. The CDR3 DNA reads TGTGCCAGCAGCCCCAGTTCGCTAGGCGACGAGCAGTACTTC. Protein sequence: CASSPSSLGDEQYF.

This clonotype has more than one count but fewer than ten. The chain couples TRBV18 to TRBJ2-7, with 10 bases aligning to TRBD1. The junction had 4 bases not matched to a gene; V was cut back by 2 bases and J by 6 bases. Germline V gives CDR1 KGHSH, CDR2 LQKENI. This CDR3 has 14 amino acids. CDR3 nucleotides: TGTGCCAGCTCACCAGCAGGGACAGGGGTCGAGCAGTACTTC. Translated: CASSPAGTGVEQYF.

This clonotype was recorded at least ten times. This chain's CDR3 is CSASPHSGSYEQYF. CDR3 nucleotide sequence: TGCAGTGCTAGTCCCCATAGCGGGAGCTACGAGCAGTACTTC. The chain has TRBV20-1 and TRBJ2-7; TRBD2 matches 9 bases. Germline trimming cut 3 bases from V and 3 bases from J; bases unmatched to any gene: 6. The CDR3 runs 14 residues. Germline V lookup: CDR1 DFQATT, CDR2 SNEGSKA (reference sequence).

This clonotype came up many times. This chain uses TRBV12-3 or TRBV12-4 with TRBJ1-2; D may be TRBD1 (6 bases). The CDR3 has 13 residues. V shed 3 bases and J shed 8 bases, with 13 bases lying between them. CDR3 in amino acids: CASSFSQGQGYTF. The CDR3 nucleotides read TGTGCCAGCAGTTTTTCGCAGGGGCAAGGCTACACCTTC.

This clonotype was recorded at least ten times. V usage is TRBV27 and J usage is TRBJ2-1; D remains ambiguous. The CDR3 sequence is 17 residues long. V gave up 3 bases and J gave up 0 bases, with 15 bases separating them. Germline V lookup: CDR1 MNHEY, CDR2 SMNVEV (reference sequence). The DNA for the CDR3 is TGTGCCAGCAGTTTTTCGAGGCCCTTGGGCTCCTACAATGAGCAGTTCTTC. Translating it yields CASSFSRPLGSYNEQFF.

This clonotype came up a few times. This chain uses TRBV6-1 with TRBJ1-5, with a tentative D call TRBD1 (5 bases). CDR1 and CDR2 (germline): MNHNS, SASEGT. The germline V and J ends were trimmed by 5 bases and 6 bases, with 11 bases remaining between them. There are 13 residues in the CDR3. The CDR3 sequence is CASSSRASQPQHF. The CDR3 DNA reads as TGTGCCAGCAGTTCCAGGGCCTCTCAGCCCCAGCATTTT.

At least ten counts were recorded for this clonotype. V and J are TRBV18 and TRBJ2-1; unclear D gene. Trimming removed 2 bases at V and 8 bases at J, with 13 bases between. Germline V lookup: CDR1 KGHSH, CDR2 LQKENI. CDR3 length: 14 amino acids. The CDR3 DNA is TGTGCCAGCTCACCATCCTATGTGGGCCATGAGCAGTTCTTC. Amino acids: CASSPSYVGHEQFF.

This clonotype came up many times. This chain joins TRBV12-3 or TRBV12-4 and TRBJ2-2; weak D call: TRBD1 (7 bases). The CDR3 covers 15 residues. The V end was cut by 6 bases, the J end by 0 bases, with 11 bases between. CDR3 in DNA: TGTGCCAGCAGCCCAGGGGGGCCGAACACCGGGGAGCTGTTTTTT. It encodes CASSPGGPNTGELFF.

This clonotype was counted at least ten times. The chain has TRBV5-1 and TRBJ1-2; D possibly corresponds to TRBD1 (5 bases). Trimming left V 4 bases short and J 4 bases short, with 20 bases between. Germline V gene data show CDR1 as SGHRS and CDR2 as YFSETQ. The CDR3 is 16 residues long. The CDR3 loop reads CASSGLVRGEPYGYTF. The CDR3 coding sequence is TGCGCCAGCAGCGGCCTGGTGAGGGGTGAGCCCTATGGCTACACCTTC.

The rearrangement uses TRBV14 and TRBJ1-2, with TRBD1 as a possible D gene (6 bases). V lost 0 bases to trimming and J lost 7 bases, with 21 bases between them. CDR3 size: 17 residues. Germline assignment: CDR1 SGHDN and CDR2 FVKESK. CDR3 DNA: TGTGCCAGCAGCCAAGATCGGGGCGGGGGCTCCCGTAGTGGCTACACCTTC. Residues: CASSQDRGGGSRSGYTF.

This clonotype was counted many times. This sequence joins TRBV5-8 and TRBJ1-1; no clear D gene. Trimming left V 0 bases short and J 0 bases short, with 9 bases between. The CDR3 covers 15 residues. The V gene's germline CDR1 is SGHTS and CDR2 YDEGEE. Here the CDR3 reads CASSLEMALNTEAFF. CDR3 DNA sequence: TGTGCCAGCAGCTTGGAAATGGCCCTGAACACTGAAGCTTTCTTT.

This clonotype was picked up many times. J is TRBJ2-7 and V is TRBV18; 7 bases align to TRBD1. V was pared by 3 bases and J by 2 bases, with 4 bases of the junction left unmatched. CDR1 is KGHSH and CDR2 is LQKENI in the germline V gene. This CDR3 contains 14 residues. The CDR3 sequence: CASSPRDSPYEQYF. DNA of the CDR3: TGTGCCAGCTCACCCCGGGACAGCCCCTACGAGCAGTACTTC.

Many counts were recorded for this clonotype. This chain uses TRBV3-1 with TRBJ2-7, with no clear D. The V end lost 1 base, the J end lost 0 bases, and 7 bases lay between the germline ends. This CDR3 region has 14 residues. From germline, CDR1 is LGHDT and CDR2 YNNKEL (reference sequence). The CDR3 sequence: CASSQGIYSYEQYF. The CDR3 nucleotides read TGTGCCAGCAGCCAAGGCATATACTCCTACGAGCAGTACTTC.

This clonotype was counted between two and nine times. This may be a read error: a much more frequent sequence differs by one nucleotide. The V call is TRBV24-1, the J call TRBJ1-1; no clear D gene. The CDR3 runs to 12 residues. Germline-derived CDR1 and CDR2 are KGHDR and SFDVKD. The CDR3 nucleotides read TGTGCCACCAGTTCAGCGAACACTGAAACTTTCTTT. It specifies CATSSANTETFF.

This clonotype was observed a handful of times. CDR3 protein: CASSHLGVGQEAFF. Written as DNA, the CDR3 is TGTGCCAGCAGCCACCTTGGGGTCGGACAGGAAGCTTTCTTT. The chain uses TRBV4-2 and TRBJ1-1; maybe TRBD1 (6 bases). V lost 3 bases, J lost 8 bases, and 16 bases lay in between. The CDR3 covers 14 residues. Looked up from germline, CDR1 is LGHNA and CDR2 is YNFKEQ.